One and the same sample provided the 29 T cell receptor beta chains below, sequenced in a study of neoadjuvant anti-PD-1 for oral cavity cancer (dated by TCRdb to about 2021). The receptor library was made with the immunoSEQ multiplex PCR assay. The immuneACCESS repertoire file appears here via TCRdb, limited to in-frame rearrangements. These files lack a portion of the clones; in checked studies, under half of the deficit traces to unresolved V genes, and the cause of the others is not known. The sample yields around 13,000 clones; approximately 61% were counted once. The ten top clones hold about 2.1% of the sample. The time point label here, explained by the study, means: before neoadjuvant nivolumab. Sequences were derived from PBMCs, sampled before nivolumab (anti-PD-1) treatment. The receptors were sampled from a person aged 40 to 85 with oral cavity squamous cell carcinoma.

The chain has TRBV5-1 and TRBJ1-1, with a possible D match to TRBD1 (5 bases). CDR1 and CDR2 (germline): SGHRS, YFSETQ. The CDR3 extends over 13 amino acids. V lost 7 bases and J 4 bases, leaving 14 bases between the germline ends. The CDR3 coding sequence is TGCGCCAGCCGCCAGGGTGGGGGCACTGAAGCTTTCTTT. Translating it yields CASRQGGGTEAFF.

This clone was observed a few times. V gene TRBV2 combines with J gene TRBJ2-7; 8 bases line up with TRBD2. CDR3 size: 14 residues. Germline-derived CDR1 and CDR2 are SNHLY and FYNNEI. V lost 8 bases and J lost 3; bases outside the gene matches: 9. This CDR3 reads CASGPGLVVYEQYF. The DNA of the CDR3 is TGTGCCAGCGGCCCGGGACTAGTAGTCTACGAGCAGTACTTC.

CDR3 DNA: TGTGCCAGCAGTCCCGGGACAGGGGTGGGAATTCAAAAACTGTTTTTT. It yields the protein CASSPGTGVGIQKLFF. J is TRBJ1-4 and V is TRBV2; the match to TRBD1 covers 10 bases. Germline V lookup: CDR1 SNHLY, CDR2 FYNNEI. The CDR3 runs 16 residues. Trimming took 5 bases from V and 9 from J; bases not matched to a gene: 12.

The chain employs TRBV11-2 and TRBJ1-2; 7 nucleotides line up with TRBD1. The CDR3 covers 13 residues. CDR1 is SGHAT, CDR2 FQNNGV, per germline. V was pared by 5 bases and J by 8 bases, with 8 bases of the junction left unmatched. This chain's CDR3 is CASSTDRARGYTF. The CDR3 DNA follows: TGTGCCAGCAGCACTGACAGGGCCCGCGGCTACACCTTC. Variable domain in full (rest from reference TRBV11-2 and TRBJ1-2): EAGVAQSPRYKIIEKRQSVAFWCNPISGHATLYWYQQILGQGPKLLIQFQNNGVVDDSQLPKDRFSAERLKGVDSTLKIQPAKLEDSAVYLCASSTDRARGYTFGSGTRLTVV.

Only one count was recorded for this clone. CDR3: CASSRTSGGAGNEQFF. The CDR3 bases are TGCGCCAGCAGCCGTACTAGCGGGGGGGCCGGGAATGAGCAGTTCTTC. V is TRBV5-1 and J is TRBJ2-1, with 13 nucleotides matching TRBD2. CDR1 is SGHRS, CDR2 YFSETQ, per germline. Germline trimming cut 4 bases from V and 7 bases from J; bases unmatched to any gene: 8. This CDR3 comprises 16 residues.

This chain links TRBV15 with TRBJ2-3; TRBD2 aligns across 13 bases. This CDR3 spans 14 amino acids. J gave up 4 bases and V 8 bases, and 3 bases lay outside the gene matches. In germline, CDR1 is LNHNV, CDR2 YYDKDF (reference sequence). The CDR3 spells CATQLAGGPDTQYF. The DNA of the CDR3 is TGTGCCACCCAACTAGCGGGAGGGCCAGATACGCAGTATTTT.

A single count supports this clone. The J gene is TRBJ1-2, the V gene TRBV15; D perhaps matches TRBD1 (5 bases). V gave up 4 bases and J gave up 0 bases, with 12 bases separating them. The CDR3 runs 15 residues. CDR1 and CDR2 from the germline V gene are LNHNV and YYDKDF (reference sequence). The CDR3: CATSIEGVPNYGYTF. In nucleotides, the CDR3 is TGTGCCACCAGCATAGAAGGGGTCCCTAACTATGGCTACACCTTC.

This clone has only a few counts. The CDR3 region is CASSPARRDRAKTGELFF. CDR3 nucleotides: TGTGCCAGCAGCCCGGCCCGTCGGGACAGGGCAAAAACCGGGGAGCTGTTTTTT. The chain is built from TRBV7-2 and TRBJ2-2; 9 bases agree with TRBD1. There are 18 residues in the CDR3. Germline V gene sequence: CDR1 SGHTA, CDR2 FQGNSA. V shed 5 bases, J shed 5 bases, and the junction held 15 bases outside the gene matches. The variable domain in full, with the rest retrieved from reference TRBV7-2 and TRBJ2-2, is GAGVSQSPSNKVTEKGKDVELRCDPISGHTALYWYRQSLGQGLEFLIYFQGNSAPDKSGLPSDRFSAERTGGSVSTLTIQRTQQEDSAVYLCASSPARRDRAKTGELFFGEGSRLTVL.

This clone has just one count. V usage is TRBV10-3 and J usage is TRBJ2-7; 13 bases line up with TRBD2. Germline CDR1 ENHRY, CDR2 SYGVKD. The junction had 11 bases not matched to a gene; V was cut back by 4 bases and J by 5 bases. The CDR3 sequence is 17 residues long. This CDR3 is CAISGLLTSGRVHEQYF. The CDR3 DNA is TGTGCCATCAGTGGCCTCCTAACTAGCGGGAGGGTCCACGAGCAGTACTTC.

V is TRBV6-5 and J is TRBJ2-2; tentatively, D is TRBD1 or TRBD2 (5 bases each). CDR3 length: 15 amino acids. Trimming shortened V by 2 bases and J by 5 bases, and 12 bases separated the two germline ends. Germline V lookup: CDR1 MNHEY, CDR2 SVGAGI. The CDR3 DNA sequence: TGTGCCAGCAGTTACGGGGCGGGTGGAACCGGGGAGCTGTTTTTT. Translated: CASSYGAGGTGELFF.

The chain links TRBV2 to TRBJ2-7; D could derive from TRBD1 or TRBD2 (5 bases each). V lost 5 bases and J lost 1, with 12 bases in between. The CDR3 is 14 amino acids. CDR1 is SNHLY, CDR2 FYNNEI, per germline. This CDR3 reads CASSYRDGSYEQYF. The DNA of the CDR3 is TGTGCCAGCAGTTACCGGGACGGGTCCTACGAGCAGTACTTC.

This clone is a singleton in its sample. The chain links TRBV18 to TRBJ1-2; D call uncertain. This CDR3 is 12 amino acids long. Germline lookup yields CDR1 KGHSH and CDR2 LQKENI. V shed 3 bases and J shed 8 bases, with 10 bases lying between them. The DNA for the CDR3 is TGTGCCAGCTCACCGGAACTGGGAGGCTACACCTTC. This codes for CASSPELGGYTF.

This clone has only a few counts. The genes are TRBV27 and TRBJ2-1, with 8 bases lining up with TRBD1. Germline trimming cut 10 bases from V and 4 bases from J; bases unmatched to any gene: 12. From germline, CDR1 is MNHEY and CDR2 SMNVEV (reference sequence). The CDR3 covers 15 residues. This CDR3 reads CATGGLGASYNEQFF. DNA of the CDR3: TGTGCCACAGGGGGCCTGGGCGCGTCGTACAATGAGCAGTTCTTC.

This chain uses TRBV4-2 with TRBJ2-1; tentative D call: TRBD2 (5 bases). Trimming cost V 0 bases and J 2 bases, with 14 bases left between them. This CDR3 is 17 amino acids long. The V gene's germline CDR1 is LGHNA and CDR2 YNFKEQ. This chain's CDR3 is CASSQDETGTPYNEQFF. The CDR3 bases are TGTGCCAGCAGCCAAGACGAGACGGGAACCCCCTACAATGAGCAGTTCTTC.

This chain connects TRBV28 to TRBJ1-6; unclear D gene. From germline, CDR1 is MDHEN and CDR2 SYDVKM. Deletions cut 3 bases from V and 9 bases from J, with 15 bases between. This CDR3 comprises 15 residues. CDR3 loop: CASSFYWSLGSPLHF. The CDR3 DNA is TGTGCCAGCAGTTTTTATTGGTCCCTTGGTTCACCCCTCCACTTT.

This clone came up a few times. This chain links TRBV21-1 with TRBJ2-5; the DNA was not used to check the table's D call, TRBD2. TRBV21-1 is a listed pseudogene. There are 16 residues in the CDR3. CDR3 region: CASSKGERGARETQYF. CDR3 nucleotide sequence: TGTGCCAGCAGCAAAGGGGAGCGGGGGGCCAGGGAGACCCAGTACTTC.

This clone was seen once. V is TRBV27 and J is TRBJ1-4; D possibly corresponds to TRBD1 (5 bases). Germline-derived CDR1 and CDR2 are MNHEY and SMNVEV (reference sequence). This CDR3 contains 15 residues. The V end was cut by 1 base, the J end by 7 bases, with 13 bases between. The CDR3 sequence: CASSLWGGVIEKLFF. DNA for the CDR3: TGTGCCAGCAGTTTATGGGGGGGGGTTATTGAAAAACTGTTTTTT.

The table lists this clone with a few counts. The rearrangement links TRBV5-4 to TRBJ2-3; TRBD2 agrees at 12 bases. V dropped 4 bases and J dropped 5; count of bases not matched to a gene: 8. The CDR3 has 16 residues. Germline assignment: CDR1 SGHNT and CDR2 YYREEE (reference sequence). CDR3 region: CASSRSSGGAEDTQYF. The DNA for the CDR3 is TGTGCCAGCAGCAGATCTAGCGGGGGGGCTGAAGATACGCAGTATTTT.

This chain links TRBV5-1 with TRBJ1-4; D unresolved. The CDR3 consists of 14 residues. CDR1 and CDR2 from the germline V gene are SGHRS and YFSETQ. V gave up 0 bases and J gave up 5 bases, with 8 bases separating them. In nucleotides, the CDR3 is TGCGCCAGCAGCTTGGTCGGGATAAATGAAAAACTGTTTTTT. Its translation: CASSLVGINEKLFF.

The gene calls are TRBV28 and TRBJ2-2; 9 nucleotides align to TRBD2. CDR1 and CDR2 (germline): MDHEN, SYDVKM. The CDR3 is 15 amino acids. V dropped 6 bases and J dropped 6; count of bases not matched to a gene: 8. CDR3 residues: CASRGSGRGAGELFF. The CDR3 nucleotides read TGTGCCAGCAGGGGTAGCGGGAGAGGGGCCGGGGAGCTGTTTTTT.

Only a few counts were recorded for this clone. The chain has TRBV9 and TRBJ2-2, with TRBD2 matching 7 bases. After removal of 3 bases from V and 5 bases from J, the junction contained 13 bases not matched to a gene. CDR3 length: 17 residues. CDR1 and CDR2 from the germline V gene are SGDLS and YYNGEE. The CDR3 DNA reads TGTGCCAGCAGCGGAGCCGGGGGAGGGGTCTTGACCGGGGAGCTGTTTTTT. Protein: CASSGAGGGVLTGELFF.

The chain carries TRBV11-3 and TRBJ2-2; tentative D call: TRBD2 (5 bases). The germline V gene has CDR1 SGHNT and CDR2 YENEEA. Trimming shortened V by 5 bases and J by 3 bases, and 16 bases separated the two germline ends. This CDR3 is built from 16 residues. This CDR3 reads CASSGWSSTDTGELFF. Written as DNA, the CDR3 is TGTGCCAGCAGCGGGTGGTCTAGCACCGACACCGGGGAGCTGTTTTTT.

V and J are TRBV5-1 and TRBJ1-4, with D perhaps matching TRBD1 (6 bases). Germline V gene data show CDR1 as SGHRS and CDR2 as YFSETQ. V lost 4 bases, J lost 8 bases, and 12 bases lay in between. CDR3 length: 13 residues. CDR3 DNA: TGCGCCAGCAGCGCCGTACAGGGAGAAAAACTGTTTTTT. Translated: CASSAVQGEKLFF.

This clone was seen only once. The genes are TRBV12-5 and TRBJ1-1, with D possibly being TRBD1 (5 bases). The CDR3 totals 15 residues. Germline V CDR1 and CDR2: LGHNT, FRNRAP. Trimming removed 0 bases from V and 4 bases from J, with 12 bases in between. CDR3 residues: CASGLVSGYITEAFF. In DNA, the CDR3 is TGTGCTAGTGGTTTGGTTTCAGGGTACATCACTGAAGCTTTCTTT.

CDR3: CAWGVGGGMLGIAPLHF. For the CDR3, the DNA is TGTGCCTGGGGCGTCGGGGGGGGGATGTTGGGAATCGCACCCCTCCACTTT. The chain joins TRBV30 to TRBJ1-6; possibly TRBD1 for D (5 bases). The V end was cut by 5 bases, the J end by 11 bases, with 28 bases between. The length of the CDR3 is 17 residues. Germline lookup yields CDR1 GTSNPN and CDR2 SVGIG (reference sequence).

V gene TRBV29-1 combines with J gene TRBJ1-2; D gene ambiguous. The CDR3 has 11 amino acids. Trimming cost V 4 bases and J 6 bases, with 9 bases left between them. The germline V gene has CDR1 SQVTM and CDR2 ANQGSEA. The CDR3 nucleotides are TGCAGCGTTGGAGGGTTCAATGGCTACACCTTC. Translation gives CSVGGFNGYTF.

The chain couples TRBV4-2 to TRBJ2-2; D gene uncertain. The V and J ends lost 5 bases and 0 bases respectively, with 10 bases between them. Per the germline V gene, CDR1 is LGHNA and CDR2 is YNFKEQ. The CDR3 consists of 15 residues. The DNA for the CDR3 is TGTGCCAGCAGCGCAACTTCGGCGAACACCGGGGAGCTGTTTTTT. Translation gives CASSATSANTGELFF.

The chain has TRBV27 and TRBJ1-2; 7 bases align to TRBD1. Per germline, CDR1 MNHEY and CDR2 SMNVEV (reference sequence). The length of the CDR3 is 15 residues. With V trimmed by 6 bases and J by 6 bases, 13 bases remained unmatched. CDR3 nucleotides: TGTGCCAGCAGACTAGGGGGACAGAGGCTCGATGGCTACACCTTC. Amino acid sequence: CASRLGGQRLDGYTF.

CDR3 nucleotides: TGCGCCAGCAGCTTGGAGGCGTCGGGTGGCACAGATACGCAGTATTTT. Its translation: CASSLEASGGTDTQYF. The rearrangement joins TRBV5-1 to TRBJ2-3; no clear D. There are 16 residues in the CDR3. V was cut by 0 bases and J by 1 base, with 12 bases left in between. CDR1 and CDR2 from the germline V gene are SGHRS and YFSETQ.